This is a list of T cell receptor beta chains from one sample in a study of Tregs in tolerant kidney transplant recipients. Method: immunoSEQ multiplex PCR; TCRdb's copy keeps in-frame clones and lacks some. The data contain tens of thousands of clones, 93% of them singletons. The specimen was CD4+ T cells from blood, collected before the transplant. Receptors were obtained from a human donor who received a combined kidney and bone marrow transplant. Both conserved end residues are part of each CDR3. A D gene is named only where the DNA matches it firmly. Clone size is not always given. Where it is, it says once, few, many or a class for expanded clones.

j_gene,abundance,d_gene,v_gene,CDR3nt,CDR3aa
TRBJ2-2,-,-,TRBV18,TGTGCCAGCTCCCACTACCCCGGGGAGCTGTTTTTT,CASSHYPGELFF
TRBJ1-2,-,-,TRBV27,TGTGCCAGCAGCAGAGGGTATGGCTACACCTTC,CASSRGYGYTF
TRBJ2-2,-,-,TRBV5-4,TGTGCCAGCAGCTTGGCCGGGGGAACTAACACCGGGGAGCTGTTTTTT,CASSLAGGTNTGELFF
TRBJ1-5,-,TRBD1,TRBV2,TGTGCCAGCACGTCGGACAGGGGGAATCAGCCCCAGCATTTT,CASTSDRGNQPQHF
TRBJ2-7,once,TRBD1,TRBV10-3,TGTGCCATCGGGACAGGGACCTACGAGCAGTACTTC,CAIGTGTYEQYF
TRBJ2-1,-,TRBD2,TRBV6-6,TGTGCCAGCAGGCTAGCGGGGGGGCCGTGGGTGTTCTTC,CASRLAGGPWVFF
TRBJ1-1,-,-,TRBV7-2,TGTGCCAGCAGCGGACGTTCCAGGGGAAACACTGAAGCTTTCTTT,CASSGRSRGNTEAFF
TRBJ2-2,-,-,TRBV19,TGTGCCAGTGCCAAACAGGGATTGACCGGGGAGCTGTTTTTT,CASAKQGLTGELFF
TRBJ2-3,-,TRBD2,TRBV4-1,TGCGCCAGCAGCCAAATACTAGCGGGCTTCACAGATACGCAGTATTTT,CASSQILAGFTDTQYF
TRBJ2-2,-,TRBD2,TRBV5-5,TGTGCCAGCAGCTTGGGACTAGCGGCCACCGGGGAGCTGTTTTTT,CASSLGLAATGELFF
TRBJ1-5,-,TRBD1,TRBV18,TGTGCCAGCTCACCCCGTGGACAGGGGGCGAGCAATCAGCCCCAGCATTTT,CASSPRGQGASNQPQHF
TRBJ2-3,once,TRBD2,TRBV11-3,TGTGCCAGCAGCAAGAGATCCGGACTAGCGGGGTTCTCAGATACGCAGTATTTT,CASSKRSGLAGFSDTQYF
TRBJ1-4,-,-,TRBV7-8,TGTGCCAGCAGCCCCTTAGTCGCAACTAATGAAAAACTGTTTTTT,CASSPLVATNEKLFF
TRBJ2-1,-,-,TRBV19,TGTGCCAGTAGTATGGGAGGCAAGGTCAATGAGCAGTTCTTC,CASSMGGKVNEQFF
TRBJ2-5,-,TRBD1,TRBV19,TGTGCCAGTAGCTTTGGACAGGGCCAAGAGACCCAGTACTTC,CASSFGQGQETQYF
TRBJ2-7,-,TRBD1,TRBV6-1,TGTGCCAGCAGGGGGTATCTACAGGGGAGCTACGAGCAGTACTTC,CASRGYLQGSYEQYF
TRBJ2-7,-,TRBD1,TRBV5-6,TGTGCCAGCGGCTCGGGACAGCCAGCCTACGAGCAGTACTTC,CASGSGQPAYEQYF
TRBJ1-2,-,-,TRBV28,TGTGCCAGCAGTTTACAGGGGAGGGACCATGGCTACACCTTC,CASSLQGRDHGYTF
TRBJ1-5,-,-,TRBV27,TGTGCCAGCAGTATGAACGGAGGTTCAGGTCAGCCCCAGCATTTT,CASSMNGGSGQPQHF
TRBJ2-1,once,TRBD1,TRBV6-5,TGTGCCAGCAGTCACCGGGACAGGGGGTTTGAGCAGTTCTTC,CASSHRDRGFEQFF
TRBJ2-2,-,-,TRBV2,TGTGCCAGCAGTGAAGCGCGGCAGGGTGGGGAGCTGTTTTTT,CASSEARQGGELFF
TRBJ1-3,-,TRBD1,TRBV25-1,TGTGCCAGCAGTGACTCCCGACAGGGTACGCACGGAAACACCATATATTTT,CASSDSRQGTHGNTIYF
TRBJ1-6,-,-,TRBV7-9,TGTGCCAGCAGCTATCAGGGGAGAAATTCACCCCTCCACTTT,CASSYQGRNSPLHF
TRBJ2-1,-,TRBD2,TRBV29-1,TGCAGCGCCCTCTCTAGCGGGAGTTCGTACAATGAGCAGTTCTTC,CSALSSGSSYNEQFF
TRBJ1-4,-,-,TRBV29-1,TGCAGCGGATCAGGGTCGGATGAAAAACTGTTTTTT,CSGSGSDEKLFF
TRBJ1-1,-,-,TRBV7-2,TGTGCCAGCAGCTTTGACGGACATGTCGACACTGAAGCTTTCTTT,CASSFDGHVDTEAFF
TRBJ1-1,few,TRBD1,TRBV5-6,TGTGCCAGCAGCTTTCCCGGGACAGGTAACACTGAAGCTTTCTTT,CASSFPGTGNTEAFF
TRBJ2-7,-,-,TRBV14,TGTGCCAGCAGCCAAGATGTGGAGGGGTGGCAGTACTTC,CASSQDVEGWQYF
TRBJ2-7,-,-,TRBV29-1,TGCAGCGTTGGAGGGGGGGGCCTATCCTACGAGCAGTACTTC,CSVGGGGLSYEQYF
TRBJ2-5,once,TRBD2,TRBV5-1,TGCGCCAGCAGCCCGGGACTAGTCACGGAGACCCAGTACTTC,CASSPGLVTETQYF
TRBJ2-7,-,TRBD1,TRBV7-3,TGTGCCAGCAGCTTAATGGGACAGGGGGCTTCCGAGCAGTACTTC,CASSLMGQGASEQYF
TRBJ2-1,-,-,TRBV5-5,TGTGCCAGCAGCCCGTACAGGGCTAATGAGCAGTTCTTC,CASSPYRANEQFF
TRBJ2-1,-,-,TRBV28,TGTGCCAGCAGTCTACGGGGGATAAGCTCCTACAATGAGCAGTTCTTC,CASSLRGISSYNEQFF
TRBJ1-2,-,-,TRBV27,TGTGCCAGCAGTCCCCTCAAGTTAGGGGACTATGGCTACACCTTC,CASSPLKLGDYGYTF
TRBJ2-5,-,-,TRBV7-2,TGTGCCAGCAGCTTAGCTAACTTCGGGGAGACCCAGTACTTC,CASSLANFGETQYF
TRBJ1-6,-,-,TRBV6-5,TGTGCCAGCAGTTTCAACAGGGTCGGAAATTCCCCCCTCCACTTT,CASSFNRVGNSPLHF
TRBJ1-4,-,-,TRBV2,TGTGCCAGCAGGCCAGGACACAGTAATGAAAAACTGTTTTTT,CASRPGHSNEKLFF
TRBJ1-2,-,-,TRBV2,TGTGCCAGCCCCCCCGCAGGCGTGAACTATGGCTACACCTTC,CASPPAGVNYGYTF
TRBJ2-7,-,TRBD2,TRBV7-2,TGTGCCAGCAGTCAAGGGACTAGTTGGTACGAGCAGTACTTC,CASSQGTSWYEQYF
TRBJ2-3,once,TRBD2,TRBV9,TGTGCCAGCAGCGCCACTAGCGGGGGGTACACAGATACGCAGTATTTT,CASSATSGGYTDTQYF
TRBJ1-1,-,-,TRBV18,TGTGCCAGCTCACCCCTCACAACAGGGTTGAACACTGAAGCTTTCTTT,CASSPLTTGLNTEAFF
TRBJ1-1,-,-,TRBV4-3,TGCGCCAGCAGGGGCGTGGGTGAAGCTTTCTTT,CASRGVGEAFF
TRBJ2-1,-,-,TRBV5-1,TGCGCCAGCAGCTGGCCCGGGAATGAGCAGTTCTTC,CASSWPGNEQFF
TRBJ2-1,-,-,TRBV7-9,TGTGCCAGCACAGTAAAGCGCACCTCCTACAATGAGCAGTTCTTC,CASTVKRTSYNEQFF
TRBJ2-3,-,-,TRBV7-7,TGTGCCAGCAGCTTAGCGGGGGCCACAGATACGCAGTATTTT,CASSLAGATDTQYF
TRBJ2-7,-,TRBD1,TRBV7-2,TGTGCCAGCAGCTTCAAACAGGGGTCCTTTTTCGACGAGCAGTACTTC,CASSFKQGSFFDEQYF
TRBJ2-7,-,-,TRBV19,TGTGCCAGTAGGGGAGACTACGAGCAGTACTTC,CASRGDYEQYF
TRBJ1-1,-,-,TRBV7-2,TGTGCCAGCAGCTTATTCCAGGGCATGAACACTGAAGCTTTCTTT,CASSLFQGMNTEAFF
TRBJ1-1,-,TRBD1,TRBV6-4,TGTGCCAGCAGCTTTTTTCCCGGGACAGGGATGAGTGAAGCTTTCTTT,CASSFFPGTGMSEAFF
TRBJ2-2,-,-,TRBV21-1,TGTGCCAGCAGCAAAGAGAAGGGGCAGGGAATCGACACCGGGGAGCTGTTTTTT,CASSKEKGQGIDTGELFF
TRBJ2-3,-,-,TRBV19,TGTGCCAGTAGTATCGATAGTTATGTCTACGGCACAGATACGCAGTATTTT,CASSIDSYVYGTDTQYF